The sequence of this TCR beta chain was determined in a study of blood T cells in healthy people across ages. Whole-study findings and limits: Whereas aged donors had fewer naive CD4+ cells, long-lived donors had more of them and higher diversity.

This clonotype was counted a few times. Its antigen is unknown. Using a J-beta primer mix together with a sample-barcoded 5' primer, a second PCR was run for roughly 6 to 11 cycles. At least 2.5 million CDR3-containing paired-end reads were obtained per sample. TCRdb reprocessed the 5' RACE reads via MiXCR and lists one record per CDR3 protein. The sample has more than 650,000 distinct CDR3 sequences, roughly 25% seen once. V lost 6 bases to trimming and J lost 2 bases, with 13 bases between them. The CDR3 extends over 14 amino acids. The germline V gene has CDR1 LNHNV and CDR2 YYDKDF (reference sequence). These data were likewise used in another study, on T cells of mothers and their children. Per that study: Each child contributed about 3 million TCR beta CDR3 reads, while each mother contributed over 8 million.

The chain uses TRBV15 and TRBJ2-5, with a possible D match to TRBD2 (6 bases). The sequencing input was blood. The origin of this receptor is a boy aged 5-17 years in good health. The CDR3 coding sequence is TGTGCCACCAGTACTGGGAGCGGGCAAGAGACCCAGTACTTC. This encodes CATSTGSGQETQYF.